The 19 T cell receptor beta chains listed next were all sequenced from one sample in a study of CD8+ T cells in alopecia areata. As the sequencing template, cDNA was produced by extracting RNA and reverse transcribing it. Generated by immunoSEQ multiplex PCR, the TCRdb table keeps only in-frame clones and is missing some. Among roughly 2,600 clones listed, 65% to 75% were seen once. The sequenced material came from skin. Receptors were obtained from a human donor in good health.

The chain employs TRBV5-1 and TRBJ1-1; D remains unclear. Per the germline V gene, CDR1 is SGHRS and CDR2 is YFSETQ. The CDR3 runs 16 residues. The ends were cut back, 0 bases at V and 4 bases at J, with 16 bases in the middle. Here the CDR3 DNA reads TGCGCCAGCAGCTTGGGGGGAGGGCGCCCGGGCACTGAAGCTTTCTTT. Protein: CASSLGGGRPGTEAFF. The complete variable domain, with remaining parts taken from reference TRBV5-1 and TRBJ1-1, reads KAGVTQTPRYLIKTRGQQVTLSCSPISGHRSVSWYQQTPGQGLQFLFEYFSETQRNKGNFPGRFSGRQFSNSRSEMNVSTLELGDSALYLCASSLGGGRPGTEAFFGQGTRLTVV.

This clone was seen only once. V usage is TRBV5-5 and J usage is TRBJ2-3; perhaps TRBD2 as D (5 bases). The CDR3 is made up of 14 amino acids. CDR1 and CDR2 from the germline V gene are SGHKS and YYEKEE (reference sequence). V dropped 5 bases and J dropped 0 bases, with 10 bases sitting between them. As DNA, the CDR3 is TGTGCCAGCAGTCGGACTTCTAGCACAGATACGCAGTATTTT. Protein sequence: CASSRTSSTDTQYF.

The chain joins TRBV7-3 to TRBJ2-3; 7 bases match TRBD2. This CDR3 comprises 14 residues. V shed 0 bases, J shed 5 bases, and the junction held 2 bases outside the gene matches. Germline CDR1 is SGHTA and CDR2 is FQGTGA. CDR3 nucleotide sequence: TGTGCCAGCAGCTTAACGGGGGAGGGAGATACGCAGTATTTT. This sequence encodes CASSLTGEGDTQYF.

The V gene is TRBV19, the J gene TRBJ2-6, with D possibly TRBD2 on 6 matching bases. The V end lost 7 bases, the J end lost 0 bases, and 7 bases lay between the germline ends. The length of the CDR3 is 14 residues. Germline lookup yields CDR1 LNHDA and CDR2 SQIVND (reference sequence). The CDR3: CASMGGSGANVLTF. Here the CDR3 DNA reads TGTGCCAGTATGGGGGGCTCTGGGGCCAACGTCCTGACTTTC.

This clone has a handful of counts. Germline and junction disagree at one end, which may indicate a read error. The V and J genes are TRBV7-7 and TRBJ2-3; tentative D call: TRBD2 (5 bases). CDR1 is SSHAT and CDR2 is FNYEAQ in the germline V gene (reference sequence). CDR3 length equals 14 residues. CDR3 nucleotides: TGTGCTAGCAGCTTAGGCGGGCACGCAGATACGCAGTATTTT. It specifies CASSLGGHADTQYF.

The chain recombines TRBV7-6 with TRBJ2-3; D remains ambiguous. This CDR3 comprises 15 residues. Germline loops: CDR1 SGHVS, CDR2 FNYEAQ. Trimming left V 5 bases short and J 0 bases short, with 12 bases between. The CDR3 region is CASSPTGYSTDTQYF. CDR3 nucleotide sequence: TGTGCCAGCAGCCCAACCGGATACAGCACAGATACGCAGTATTTT.

The chain uses TRBV11-2 and TRBJ2-3, with 13 bases lining up with TRBD2. Germline V gives CDR1 SGHAT, CDR2 FQNNGV. Trimming at V came to 1 base and at J to 4 bases, leaving 8 bases not matched to a gene. This CDR3 is 18 amino acids long. In DNA form, the CDR3 reads TGTGCCAGCAGCTTAGGGATGGGACTAGCGGGGACGGCAGATACGCAGTATTTT. This gives the protein CASSLGMGLAGTADTQYF.

V and J are TRBV7-8 and TRBJ2-5; D unclear. The CDR3 is made up of 12 amino acids. V was clipped by 5 bases and J by 2 bases, with 6 bases between them. Germline V lookup: CDR1 SGHVS, CDR2 FQNEAQ. CDR3: CASSRDQETQYF. The CDR3, as DNA: TGTGCCAGCAGCCGCGATCAAGAGACCCAGTACTTC.

The chain employs TRBV18 and TRBJ1-2; no clear D gene. Germline V gene data show CDR1 as KGHSH and CDR2 as LQKENI. This CDR3 spans 11 amino acids. The V gene lost 2 bases and the J gene lost 7 bases, with 5 bases spanning the gap. This CDR3 is CASSPGTGYTF. Written as DNA, the CDR3 is TGTGCCAGCTCACCAGGCACTGGCTACACCTTC. The full variable domain, with the rest looked up from reference TRBV18 and TRBJ1-2, is NAGVMQNPRHLVRRRGQEARLRCSPMKGHSHVYWYRQLPEEGLKFMVYLQKENIIDESGMPKERFSAEFPKEGPSILRIQQVVRGDSAAYFCASSPGTGYTFGSGTRLTVV.

This chain uses TRBV7-8 with TRBJ1-2, with 7 bases aligning to TRBD1. J gave up 0 bases and V 5 bases, and 3 bases lay outside the gene matches. CDR1 is SGHVS and CDR2 is FQNEAQ in the germline V gene. This CDR3 is 14 amino acids long. CDR3 protein: CASSLGTANYGYTF. As DNA, the CDR3 is TGTGCCAGCAGCCTGGGGACAGCTAACTATGGCTACACCTTC.

The chain is built from TRBV19 and TRBJ2-7; D is unclear. The germline V and J ends were trimmed by 11 bases and 3 bases, with 20 bases remaining between them. The germline gives CDR1 LNHDA, CDR2 SQIVND (reference sequence). The CDR3 sequence is 14 residues long. The CDR3 coding sequence is TGTGCCGCCCCTCGCTCCGGGTTTCACTACGAGCAGTACTTC. It translates to CAAPRSGFHYEQYF. The full variable domain, rest sourced from reference TRBV19 and TRBJ2-7, is DGGITQSPKYLFRKEGQNVTLSCEQNLNHDAMYWYRQDPGQGLRLIYYSQIVNDFQKGDIAEGYSVSREKKESFPLTVTSAQKNPTAFYLCAAPRSGFHYEQYFGPGTRLTVT.

CDR3 region: CASKQEDSSYEQYF. Here the CDR3 DNA reads TGCGCCAGCAAACAGGAAGATAGCTCCTACGAGCAGTACTTC. The rearrangement links TRBV5-1 to TRBJ2-7; maybe TRBD1 (5 bases). CDR1 is SGHRS and CDR2 is YFSETQ in the germline V gene. CDR3 length: 14 amino acids. The V gene lost 6 bases and the J gene lost 0 bases, with 13 bases spanning the gap.

This chain links TRBV27 with TRBJ1-2; D is undetermined. CDR3 length equals 13 residues. Trimming shortened V by 0 bases and J by 4 bases, and 6 bases separated the two germline ends. CDR1 and CDR2 from the germline V gene are MNHEY and SMNVEV (reference sequence). Written as DNA, the CDR3 is TGTGCCAGCAGTTTATCAGGTCTCTATGGCTACACCTTC. Protein sequence: CASSLSGLYGYTF.

J is TRBJ1-1 and V is TRBV2; 7 bases are shared with TRBD1. The germline V gene has CDR1 SNHLY and CDR2 FYNNEI. The CDR3 is 14 amino acids. J lost 4 bases, V lost 2 bases, and 4 bases had no gene match. The CDR3 DNA reads TGTGCCAGCAGTGAATTCCGACAGGGCACTGAAGCTTTCTTT. It translates to CASSEFRQGTEAFF.

This chain uses TRBV5-1 with TRBJ1-4, with 7 bases aligning to TRBD1. Germline V lookup: CDR1 SGHRS, CDR2 YFSETQ. Germline trimming cut 0 bases from V and 7 bases from J; bases unmatched to any gene: 9. This CDR3 contains 16 residues. DNA of the CDR3: TGCGCCAGCAGCTTGGCCCCCGCAGGGGGTGGTGAAAAACTGTTTTTT. Encoded protein: CASSLAPAGGGEKLFF.

This clone was picked up a small number of times. The rearrangement uses TRBV19 and TRBJ2-3; D perhaps matches TRBD1 (6 bases). The V and J ends lost 5 bases and 0 bases respectively, with 12 bases between them. This CDR3 is 15 amino acids long. Germline V CDR1 and CDR2: LNHDA, SQIVND (reference sequence). The CDR3 sequence: CASSPGTPSTDTQYF. CDR3 nucleotides: TGTGCCAGTAGTCCCGGGACACCTAGCACAGATACGCAGTATTTT.

The V and J genes are TRBV4-3 and TRBJ1-6; D uncertain. Germline V gene sequence: CDR1 LGHNA, CDR2 YSLEER. This CDR3 is built from 15 residues. V gave up 1 base and J gave up 4 bases, with 8 bases separating them. The CDR3 nucleotides are TGCGCCAGCAGCCAAGGGCAGACTTATAATTCACCCCTCCACTTT. As protein: CASSQGQTYNSPLHF.

Remarks on this clone: One end of the junction does not line up with germline, which may come from a read error. V and J are TRBV7-9 and TRBJ2-7, with TRBD2 identical over 8 bases. Germline V CDR1 and CDR2: SEHNR, FQNEAQ (reference sequence). This CDR3 has 17 residues. The CDR3 DNA reads as TGTGCCAGCAGCTTAGGCGGACTAGCATATGATCCCTACGGGCAGTACTTC. The encoded protein is CASSLGGLAYDPYGQYF.

V is TRBV7-9 and J is TRBJ2-1, with 9 bases matching TRBD2. CDR3 length: 17 residues. Germline V lookup: CDR1 SEHNR, CDR2 FQNEAQ (reference sequence). With V trimmed by 5 bases and J by 5 bases, 13 bases remained unmatched. CDR3 DNA sequence: TGTGCCAGCAGCCGTGGAGGTCTAGCGGGGACCCACAATGAGCAGTTCTTC. It is translated as CASSRGGLAGTHNEQFF.